The source of this T cell receptor beta chain is a study of shared clonotypes between healthy human individuals. Looked up from germline, CDR1 is MGHRA and CDR2 is YSYEKL. Losses at the gene ends were 5 bases for V and 2 bases for J; bases not matched to a gene: 7. The length of the CDR3 is 16 residues. Authors' data handling: ImmunoSEQ sequences covered only the junction and lacked quality scores; filtering therefore differed. The assay was immunoSEQ multiplex PCR, and TCRdb's table has in-frame clones only and misses some. Clone size and V and J calls were adopted from that table, with D and trimming inferred from the DNA. Here the sample spans roughly 2.6 million clones, more than 80% being singletons. Note on this clone: Its target is not known.

Study results and caveats: Genetic and exposure-history diversity was limited by the small donor number.

The specimen was naive CD4+ T cells sorted from blood. The subset was: CD45RA+ positively selected. This clonotype was sampled from a man aged 18 to 29 in good health. The chain employs TRBV4-1 and TRBJ2-1; 9 bases agree with TRBD2. In DNA form, the CDR3 reads TGCGCCAGCAGCGGAGTTCTAGCGGGGCCCTACAATGAGCAGTTCTTC. As protein: CASSGVLAGPYNEQFF.